A selection of T cell receptor beta chains follows, all from one sample in a study of sequential checkpoint blockade in melanoma. Assay: immunoSEQ multiplex PCR; the TCRdb copy retains only in-frame clones and omits some. The sample consists of roughly 19,000 clones, around 83% of them appearing once. The sample consisted of CD8+ T cells sorted from blood (inferred from file names), taken from a patient given nivolumab and ipilimumab in sequence. These receptors were collected from a human donor with melanoma. The CDR3 runs from the conserved cysteine through the conserved F or W.

v_gene	j_gene	CDR3aa
TRBV19	TRBJ2-7	CASSLLAGLSYEQYF
TRBV28	TRBJ2-1	CASSLSGTSVYNEQFF
TRBV27	TRBJ1-6	CASSLTRGLNSPLHF
TRBV2	TRBJ1-1	CASSDKSGGRRLDTEAFF
TRBV7-9	TRBJ2-5	CASRRTGGEETQYF
TRBV30	TRBJ2-2	CAWNRGLSGELFF
TRBV30	TRBJ2-2	CAWSRLDFGELFF
TRBV6-5	TRBJ1-2	CASSLGRNYGYTF
TRBV19	TRBJ2-6	CATRNPGQTNVLTF
TRBV30	TRBJ2-7	CAAGQGYEQYF
TRBV7-6	TRBJ2-7	CASSLGGGEYYEQYF
TRBV5-1	TRBJ2-1	CASSLAAKHEQFF
TRBV7-9	TRBJ2-5	CASSHRDRPLEETQYF
TRBV19	TRBJ1-1	CASSITGGRRNTEAFF
TRBV6-4	TRBJ1-4	CASSISLPGANDEKLFF
TRBV7-8	TRBJ1-2	CASSPSRLLTGTGTNGYTF
TRBV18	TRBJ1-5	CASSPEGNNQPQHF
TRBV6-5	TRBJ2-7	CASSYFSAGEQYF
TRBV9	TRBJ1-1	CASALEGEDTEAFF
TRBV6-1	TRBJ1-5	CASSRDRGSNQPQHF
TRBV7-9	TRBJ2-7	CASSLGLGLYEQYF
TRBV2	TRBJ2-7	CASEMGREGSYEQYF
TRBV29-1	TRBJ1-1	CSVPEDTEAFF
TRBV2	TRBJ1-5	CASMDPRNGNSNQPQHF
TRBV4-1	TRBJ2-5	CASSQDPEGQETQYF
TRBV7-9	TRBJ1-1	CASSFATGGYAEAFF
TRBV19	TRBJ2-3	CASSTFSGSTDTQYF
TRBV5-1	TRBJ2-5	CASSSRQGQETQYF
TRBV7-9	TRBJ1-1	CASRLGAGPFSEAFF
TRBV13	TRBJ2-6	CASSLGAVSGANVLTF
TRBV28	TRBJ2-1	CASSRDRGLNEQFF
TRBV6-1	TRBJ2-3	CASSEGRFTDTQYF
TRBV29-1	TRBJ2-2	CSVTRDTGELFF
TRBV6-5	TRBJ1-5	CASSLGQGFQPQHF
TRBV12-5	TRBJ1-1	CASGLWQGAEAFF
TRBV28	TRBJ1-5	CASSPQGLQPQHF
TRBV5-6	TRBJ1-5	CASSLGPNQPQHF
TRBV7-9	TRBJ2-7	CASSSQGQPYEQYF
TRBV5-8	TRBJ1-5	CASTLRQGGEPQHF
TRBV30	TRBJ2-5	CAWSVPAGVETQYF